Sequencing of this T cell receptor (beta chain) was carried out in a study of somatic mutations in cytotoxic T cells in rheumatoid arthritis. Study summary: Blood samples of approximately 32 ml were drawn from patients (in EDTA) right after diagnosis and before any treatment. Some V beta antibody-stained T-cell populations were flow-sorted at nearly 100% purity, including V beta1+ cells sequenced for TCRB.

The CDR3 extends over 13 amino acids. With 3 bases removed from V and 0 bases from J, the gap between germline ends came to 8 bases. In germline, CDR1 is GTSNPN, CDR2 SVGIG (reference sequence). General study results and limits: The study found no significant difference in CD8+ T-cell clonality between rheumatoid arthritis patients and age-matched healthy controls.

This clone was seen only a few times. Its antigen remains unidentified. Under the authors' procedure: Rarely did patient CD8+ clones above 1% match published virus-specific TCRB sequences. The data were produced by immunoSEQ multiplex PCR, yet TCRdb's version contains in-frame clones alone and is incomplete. Clonal size and the V and J genes are those of that table, whereas D and trimming came from the DNA. The sample yields some 15,000 clones, more than 75% seen once. Sequencing was performed on CD8+ T cells sorted from blood. The gene calls are TRBV30 and TRBJ1-1; D unclear. The sequence was obtained from a woman between 50 and 59 years old with rheumatoid arthritis. CDR3 region: CAWRSALNTEAFF. The DNA for the CDR3 is TGTGCCTGGAGGTCGGCCCTGAACACTGAAGCTTTCTTT. Full variable domain (outside the CDR3, taken from reference TRBV30 and TRBJ1-1): SQTIHQWPATLVQPVGSPLSLECTVEGTSNPNLYWYRQAAGRGLQLLFYSVGIGQISSEVPQNLSASRPQDRQFILSSKKLLLSDSGFYLCAWRSALNTEAFFGQGTRLTVV.